The TCR beta chain under discussion was sequenced for a study of radiotherapy plus CTLA-4 blockade in lung cancer. On the study more broadly: Objective responses were seen in around 20% of patients, disease control in about 30%.

The data were produced by immunoSEQ multiplex PCR, yet TCRdb's version contains in-frame clones alone and is incomplete. This sample has roughly 110,000 clones, with about four fifths found just once. The study treated chemo-refractory metastatic non-small-cell lung cancer patients with focal radiation plus ipilimumab CTLA-4 blockade. This clone was seen a single time. Its antigen is not identified. The CDR3 totals 16 residues. Trimming took off 3 bases at V and 5 bases at J, with 19 bases between the two ends. CDR1 and CDR2 (germline): LNHDA, SQIVND (reference sequence). Whole-study findings and limits: With interferon-beta, early dynamics of blood T cell clones were reported to best predict response. TCR clones of tumor origin grew in blood after radiotherapy plus ipilimumab.

The chain joins TRBV19 to TRBJ1-2; a possible D gene is TRBD1 (5 bases). This clonotype was obtained from a human donor with non-small cell lung cancer that progressed on radiotherapy plus ipilimumab. Some clones in this sample may be carry-over from other donors' samples. Material: peripheral blood, obtained from a patient treated with radiotherapy plus ipilimumab. The chain's CDR3 is CASSILPSGGVYGYTF. As DNA, the CDR3 is TGTGCCAGTAGTATCTTACCGAGTGGAGGGGTGTATGGCTACACCTTC.